Listed below are T cell receptor beta chains from one sample, sequenced in a study of response to subunit inactivated influenza vaccine. In TCRdb, the RT-PCR reads were re-called with MiXCR into one record per CDR3 protein. The sample shows 650,000 or so distinct CDR3 sequences, around 13% of them seen only once. The specimen comprised PBMCs from blood, sampled about 14 days before vaccination. All receptors derive from a man aged 50-60 years who received an inactivated influenza vaccine. Each CDR3 is given with its conserved first and last residue. The order of the fields is V gene, D gene, J gene, clone size, CDR3 DNA, CDR3 protein. The D gene is left open where the match is weak. The size field is filled for only some rows; it gives once, few, many or a size class.

V gene: TRBV20-1
D gene: -
J gene: TRBJ2-1
clone size: -
CDR3 DNA: TGCAGTGCTCAGACTCAGGGTAGCGGTGAGCAGTTCTTC
CDR3 protein: CSAQTQGSGEQFF

V gene: TRBV12-3/TRBV12-4
D gene: -
J gene: TRBJ2-7
clone size: -
CDR3 DNA: TGTGCCAGCAGCCCTGACGGCGAGCAGTACTTC
CDR3 protein: CASSPDGEQYF

V gene: TRBV4-2
D gene: -
J gene: TRBJ1-3
clone size: few
CDR3 DNA: TGTGCCAGCAGCCAACTTTGGACCTCTGGAAACACCATATATTTT
CDR3 protein: CASSQLWTSGNTIYF

V gene: TRBV9
D gene: -
J gene: TRBJ1-6
clone size: -
CDR3 DNA: TGTGCCAGCAGCGCCCCAAGGCCGAATTCACCCCTCCACTTT
CDR3 protein: CASSAPRPNSPLHF

V gene: TRBV6-5
D gene: -
J gene: TRBJ2-5
clone size: few
CDR3 DNA: TGTGCCAGCAGTTACTTGGCAGCCGGCGAGACCCAGTACTTC
CDR3 protein: CASSYLAAGETQYF

V gene: TRBV12-3/TRBV12-4
D gene: -
J gene: TRBJ1-4
clone size: once
CDR3 DNA: TGTGCCAGCAGTCCCCGTGGGGGGGGAGGGAAACTGTTTTTT
CDR3 protein: CASSPRGGGGKLFF

V gene: TRBV11-1
D gene: -
J gene: TRBJ2-7
clone size: few
CDR3 DNA: TGTGCCAGCAGCTCGGGCGGCGACGAGCAGTACTTC
CDR3 protein: CASSSGGDEQYF

V gene: TRBV6-2/TRBV6-3
D gene: -
J gene: TRBJ1-6
clone size: -
CDR3 DNA: TGTGCCAGCACCCTAACGCCAGGGGCAAGGTCACCCCTCCACTTT
CDR3 protein: CASTLTPGARSPLHF

V gene: TRBV20-1
D gene: TRBD2
J gene: TRBJ2-7
clone size: -
CDR3 DNA: TGCAGTGCTAGGAGGGGACTAGCGGAGGACTACGAGCAGTACTTC
CDR3 protein: CSARRGLAEDYEQYF

V gene: TRBV15
D gene: -
J gene: TRBJ2-1
clone size: -
CDR3 DNA: TGTGCCACCAGCAGCCAAAACAATGAGCAGTTCTTC
CDR3 protein: CATSSQNNEQFF

V gene: TRBV11-2
D gene: TRBD1
J gene: TRBJ2-5
clone size: -
CDR3 DNA: TGTGCCAGCAGCTCCGCCTCGGGACAGGTATCCCCGACCCAGTACTTC
CDR3 protein: CASSSASGQVSPTQYF

V gene: TRBV7-2
D gene: TRBD1
J gene: TRBJ1-4
clone size: many
CDR3 DNA: TGTGCCAGCAGCAAGGGACAGCCTAATGAAAAACTGTTTTTT
CDR3 protein: CASSKGQPNEKLFF

V gene: TRBV20-1
D gene: TRBD2
J gene: TRBJ2-7
clone size: few
CDR3 DNA: TGCAGTGCTAGAGGGACTAGCGGGGCTTACGCGGGAGAGCAGTACTTC
CDR3 protein: CSARGTSGAYAGEQYF

V gene: TRBV4-2
D gene: TRBD2
J gene: TRBJ2-1
clone size: -
CDR3 DNA: TGTGCCAGCAGCCGTACTAGCGGGATAGACAATGAGCAGTTCTTC
CDR3 protein: CASSRTSGIDNEQFF

V gene: TRBV5-1
D gene: -
J gene: TRBJ1-1
clone size: many
CDR3 DNA: TGCGCCAGCAGCTTGTCACTGAACACTGAAGCTTTCTTT
CDR3 protein: CASSLSLNTEAFF

V gene: TRBV27
D gene: -
J gene: TRBJ2-2
clone size: -
CDR3 DNA: TGTGCCAGCAGTTTATTGTCGCGGGCCGGGGAGCTGTTTTTT
CDR3 protein: CASSLLSRAGELFF

V gene: TRBV20-1
D gene: -
J gene: TRBJ1-5
clone size: -
CDR3 DNA: TGCAGTGCTAGTCCCGGACTAAGGAGCAATCAGCCCCAGCATTTT
CDR3 protein: CSASPGLRSNQPQHF

V gene: TRBV28
D gene: TRBD2
J gene: TRBJ2-7
clone size: -
CDR3 DNA: TGTGCCAGCAGTCCACCCCTCCTAGCGGGGTTTAGCTCCTACGAGCAGTACTTC
CDR3 protein: CASSPPLLAGFSSYEQYF

V gene: TRBV12-3/TRBV12-4
D gene: -
J gene: TRBJ2-3
clone size: few
CDR3 DNA: TGTGCCAGCAGTTTGCGACGGTACCTGGATACGCAGTATTTT
CDR3 protein: CASSLRRYLDTQYF

V gene: TRBV5-1
D gene: TRBD1
J gene: TRBJ2-5
clone size: few
CDR3 DNA: TGCGCCAGCAGCGAGGACAGGGCGGGGAAGACCCAGTACTTC
CDR3 protein: CASSEDRAGKTQYF

V gene: TRBV11-2
D gene: TRBD2
J gene: TRBJ2-7
clone size: many
CDR3 DNA: TGTGCCAGCGCACTAGCGGGGGGGCCTTACGAGCAGTACTTC
CDR3 protein: CASALAGGPYEQYF

V gene: TRBV20-1
D gene: -
J gene: TRBJ2-5
clone size: -
CDR3 DNA: TGCAGTGCGGGATTGGGCTGGCGGGAGACCCAGTACTTC
CDR3 protein: CSAGLGWRETQYF

V gene: TRBV6-6
D gene: TRBD2
J gene: TRBJ2-7
clone size: few
CDR3 DNA: TGTGCCAGCAGTCATCCAGGGACTAGGGAGCAGTACTTC
CDR3 protein: CASSHPGTREQYF

V gene: TRBV20-1
D gene: TRBD2
J gene: TRBJ2-3
clone size: -
CDR3 DNA: TGCAGTGCTACCGGGACTAGCGGCTCAGATACGCAGTATTTT
CDR3 protein: CSATGTSGSDTQYF

V gene: TRBV28
D gene: -
J gene: TRBJ1-5
clone size: many
CDR3 DNA: TGTGCCAGCAGTCCCTACAGGGTTCGCAATCAGCCCCAGCATTTT
CDR3 protein: CASSPYRVRNQPQHF

V gene: TRBV13
D gene: TRBD2
J gene: TRBJ2-5
clone size: -
CDR3 DNA: TGTGCCAGCAGCTTAGCCGAGCGGGAAGGGTCCCAGTACTTC
CDR3 protein: CASSLAEREGSQYF

V gene: TRBV12-3/TRBV12-4
D gene: -
J gene: TRBJ2-7
clone size: few
CDR3 DNA: TGTGCCAGCAGTTTAACCCCGGCGGGTGGCGAGCAGTACTTC
CDR3 protein: CASSLTPAGGEQYF

V gene: TRBV29-1
D gene: -
J gene: TRBJ1-1
clone size: many
CDR3 DNA: TGCAGCGTTTGTTGGGAGGGCGGTGACACTGAAGCTTTCTTT
CDR3 protein: CSVCWEGGDTEAFF

V gene: TRBV30
D gene: TRBD2
J gene: TRBJ2-7
clone size: once
CDR3 DNA: TGTGCCTTAGCGGGAGGGCCCTACGAGCAGTACTTC
CDR3 protein: CALAGGPYEQYF

V gene: TRBV20-1
D gene: -
J gene: TRBJ2-5
clone size: few
CDR3 DNA: TGCAGTGCTAGGGGTGGAACATTGGGGACCCAGTACTTC
CDR3 protein: CSARGGTLGTQYF

V gene: TRBV4-3
D gene: -
J gene: TRBJ1-1
clone size: -
CDR3 DNA: TGCGCCAGCAGCCCCAGTCCCGAGGGCACTGAAGCTTTCTTT
CDR3 protein: CASSPSPEGTEAFF

V gene: TRBV5-4
D gene: -
J gene: TRBJ2-7
clone size: -
CDR3 DNA: TGTGCCAGCAGCGTAGGCTCAGGGGCCTCCTACGAGCAGTACTTC
CDR3 protein: CASSVGSGASYEQYF